This TCR beta chain was recovered during a study of neurological immune-mediated disorders. Whole-study findings and limits: Multiple sclerosis, the disease with the least TCR clonal expansion, fell below healthy controls, whereas HTLV-1-associated myelopathy showed the most.

CDR1 and CDR2 from the germline V gene are SNHLY and FYNNEI. The CDR3 contains 13 residues. The V end was cut by 5 bases, the J end by 5 bases, with 12 bases between. Sorted libraries came from about 950,000 CD4+ or CD8+ T cells. In this sample, this clonotype turned up many times. What it binds is not known. 5'RACE with 10-nucleotide random UMIs generated the cDNA. TCRdb redid the calling of the 5' RACE reads with MiXCR, one entry per CDR3 protein. The sample holds around 16,000 distinct CDR3 sequences, 3.5% seen once. Sequencing was carried out using CD8+ T cells from blood. The sequence came from a woman aged 35 to 49 in good health. The chain couples TRBV2 to TRBJ2-5; a possible D gene is TRBD1 (5 bases). This chain's CDR3 is CASSPGLSETQYF. The CDR3 DNA reads as TGTGCCAGCAGTCCAGGGTTATCGGAGACCCAGTACTTC.